This TCR beta chain was identified during a study of molecular identifiers for immune sequencing clone quantification. Looking at the study overall: In replicates, RNA taken from approximately 20,000 or 98,000 naive CD8 cells was divided five ways, and four portions underwent sequencing.

This clonotype was seen many times. CDR1 is SQVTM and CDR2 is ANQGSEA in the germline V gene. The CDR3 loop spans 13 amino acids. V was trimmed by 4 bases and J by 2 bases, leaving 11 bases between them. Naive CD8 library inputs spanned roughly 18,000 to 1,000,000 sorted cells and 10%, 30% or 50% RNA. As CD8+CD4-CCR7+CD45RA+ cells, naive CD8 T cells were sorted. With listed TCR primers and previously described methods, bulk TCR libraries were prepared. MiXCR, applied by TCRdb to the PCR reads, yields one record per CDR3 protein. In the table there are approximately 500,000 distinct CDR3 sequences, about 26% of which are singletons.

The sequence derives from a human donor in good health. Some libraries in this study had Jurkat cell RNA spiked in. The rearrangement links TRBV29-1 to TRBJ1-1; TRBD1 might be the D (5 bases). The source material was naive CD8+ T cells from blood, with Jurkat cell RNA spiked in. Subset given: FACS-sorted CD8+CD4-CCR7+CD45RA+ naive T cells. The CDR3 DNA is TGCAGCGTTGTTGGCAGGGACAACACTGAAGCTTTCTTT. Protein product: CSVVGRDNTEAFF.